The TCR beta chain under discussion was sequenced for a study of T cells in Graves' hyperthyroidism and ophthalmopathy. Study results and limitations: Expanded thyroid clonotypes (above 0.001) were mostly also found in blood.

Exclusion of a patient resulted from uncontrolled infection, other autoimmune disease, pregnancy or lactation. Orbital computed tomography, thyroid ultrasound, serum thyroxine and TRAb, and clinical symptoms together informed the diagnoses. Researchers amplified the TCR beta CDR3 regions from RNA transcripts. The HTBI primer set served for first-round RT-PCR of the TCR CDR3. TCRdb redid the calling of the multiplex PCR reads with MiXCR, one entry per CDR3 protein. The table shows about 400,000 distinct CDR3 sequences, with roughly 15% occurring only once. There are a few counts of this clonotype. Its antigen is unidentified. The CDR3 has 14 amino acids. Trimming shortened V by 6 bases and J by 3 bases, and 9 bases separated the two germline ends. Germline CDR1 SEHNR, CDR2 FQNEAQ (reference sequence).

The chain is built from TRBV7-9 and TRBJ2-6, with D maybe TRBD1 (6 bases). What was sequenced was blood. This receptor was obtained from a young man with Graves' ophthalmopathy. For the CDR3, the DNA is TGTGCCAGCAGTACAGGGTTTGGGGCCAACGTCCTGACTTTC. Translating it yields CASSTGFGANVLTF.